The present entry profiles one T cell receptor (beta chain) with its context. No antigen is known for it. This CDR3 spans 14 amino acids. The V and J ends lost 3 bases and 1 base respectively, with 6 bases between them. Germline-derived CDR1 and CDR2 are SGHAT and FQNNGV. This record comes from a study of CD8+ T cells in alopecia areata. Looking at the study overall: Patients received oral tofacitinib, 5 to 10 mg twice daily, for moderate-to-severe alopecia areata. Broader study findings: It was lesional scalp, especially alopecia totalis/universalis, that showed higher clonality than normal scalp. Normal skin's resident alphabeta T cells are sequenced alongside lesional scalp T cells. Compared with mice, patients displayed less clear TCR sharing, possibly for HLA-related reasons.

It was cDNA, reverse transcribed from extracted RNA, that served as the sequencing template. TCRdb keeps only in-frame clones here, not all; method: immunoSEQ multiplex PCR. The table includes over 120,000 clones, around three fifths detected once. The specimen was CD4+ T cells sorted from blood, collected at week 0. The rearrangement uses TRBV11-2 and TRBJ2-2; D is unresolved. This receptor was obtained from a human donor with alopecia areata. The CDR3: CASSFPGNTGELFF. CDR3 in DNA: TGTGCCAGCAGCTTTCCAGGGAACACCGGGGAGCTGTTTTTT.